The 26 T cell receptor beta chains reported below all come from one sample, sequenced in a study of blood T cell repertoires in COVID-19. Assay: immunoSEQ multiplex PCR; the TCRdb copy retains only in-frame clones and omits some. The sample yields under 250,000 clones, approximately 83% seen once. Material for sequencing was PBMCs or T cells enriched from blood (not recorded which). The receptors were gathered from a woman aged 45 to 65 who had been exposed to COVID-19.

V and J are TRBV12-3 or TRBV12-4 and TRBJ1-2; 7 nucleotides agree with TRBD1. Trimming at V came to 5 bases and at J to 6 bases, leaving 6 bases not matched to a gene. The CDR3 runs to 13 residues. The CDR3 reads CASSRRTGDGYTF. CDR3 DNA: TGTGCCAGCAGTAGACGGACAGGTGATGGCTACACCTTC.

The chain carries TRBV19 and TRBJ2-3; 9 bases align to TRBD2. The J segment lost 0 bases and the V segment lost 2 bases, leaving 6 bases of the junction unmatched. The CDR3 loop spans 17 amino acids. Germline assignment: CDR1 LNHDA and CDR2 SQIVND (reference sequence). The CDR3 spells CASSIRSGGTSTDTQYF. DNA for the CDR3: TGTGCCAGTAGTATAAGGAGCGGGGGGACTAGCACAGATACGCAGTATTTT. Looking up the rest from reference TRBV19 and TRBJ2-3 gives the full variable domain: DGGITQSPKYLFRKEGQNVTLSCEQNLNHDAMYWYRQDPGQGLRLIYYSQIVNDFQKGDIAEGYSVSREKKESFPLTVTSAQKNPTAFYLCASSIRSGGTSTDTQYFGPGTRLTVL.

The rearrangement joins TRBV7-2 to TRBJ2-1, with 9 bases identical to TRBD1. The trim removed 4 bases at V and 6 bases at J, leaving 7 bases unmatched. CDR3 size: 15 residues. The germline V gene has CDR1 SGHTA and CDR2 FQGNSA. This CDR3 is CASSSTGGYANEQFF. In DNA form, the CDR3 reads TGTGCCAGCAGCTCAACAGGGGGCTATGCCAATGAGCAGTTCTTC.

This clone was counted a few times. This chain joins TRBV20-1 and TRBJ2-7; D is ambiguous. The CDR3 spans 11 residues. The germline gives CDR1 DFQATT, CDR2 SNEGSKA (reference sequence). The ends were cut back, 6 bases at V and 3 bases at J, with 9 bases in the middle. The CDR3 DNA is TGCAGTGCCACCCACAACTACGAGCAGTACTTC. Its protein product is CSATHNYEQYF.

This chain connects TRBV5-4 to TRBJ2-5; no firm D call. Trimming removed 5 bases at V and 1 base at J, with 9 bases between. Germline loops: CDR1 SGHNT, CDR2 YYREEE (reference sequence). The CDR3 contains 13 residues. The CDR3, as DNA: TGTGCCAGCAGATATAGCACCCAAGAGACCCAGTACTTC. It encodes CASRYSTQETQYF.

This clone was recorded only once. This chain links TRBV7-2 with TRBJ1-2, with a tentative D call TRBD1 (6 bases). The V gene's germline CDR1 is SGHTA and CDR2 FQGNSA. V was clipped by 4 bases and J by 0 bases, with 12 bases between them. The CDR3 contains 15 residues. The CDR3 bases are TGTGCCAGCAGCTATGGGGGGGGGCCTAACTATGGCTACACCTTC. Its protein product is CASSYGGGPNYGYTF.

The chain combines TRBV4-3 with TRBJ1-1; D uncertain. V lost 0 bases to trimming and J lost 1 base, with 9 bases between them. In germline, CDR1 is LGHNA, CDR2 YSLEER. The CDR3 is 15 amino acids. CDR3 sequence (DNA): TGCGCCAGCAGCCAAGATTCTAATGCGAACACTGAAGCTTTCTTT. It specifies CASSQDSNANTEAFF.

The chain has TRBV12-3 or TRBV12-4 and TRBJ1-1; 9 nucleotides agree with TRBD1. The V and J ends lost 7 bases and 8 bases, in that order; junction bases with no gene match: 8. This CDR3 has 13 amino acids. Here the CDR3 reads CASTTDRGSEAFF. The CDR3 region has the DNA TGTGCCAGCACTACGGACAGGGGAAGCGAAGCTTTCTTT.

The V gene is TRBV5-1, the J gene TRBJ1-2; no definite D call. The CDR3 has 14 amino acids. From germline, CDR1 is SGHRS and CDR2 YFSETQ. Between the trimmed V and J ends, which lost 0 bases and 9 bases, there was a span of 15 bases. The CDR3 nucleotides are TGCGCCAGCAGCTTGGTTTCCGGGTCGGGTCGCTACACCTTC. Its translation: CASSLVSGSGRYTF.

V is TRBV10-3 and J is TRBJ2-5; 10 bases are shared with TRBD1. The V and J ends lost 4 bases and 1 base, in that order; junction bases with no gene match: 0. Germline CDR1 ENHRY, CDR2 SYGVKD. This CDR3 spans 14 amino acids. CDR3 loop: CAISGTGGQETQYF. DNA of the CDR3: TGTGCCATCAGTGGGACAGGGGGCCAAGAGACCCAGTACTTC.

The CDR3 sequence is CASSPQIAQGLAGELFF. CDR3 DNA: TGTGCCAGCAGCCCACAAATAGCACAGGGTCTAGCCGGGGAGCTGTTTTTT. The chain carries TRBV9 and TRBJ2-2; TRBD1 is a possible D gene (6 bases). Trimming shortened V by 4 bases and J by 6 bases, and 22 bases separated the two germline ends. Germline CDR1 and CDR2: SGDLS and YYNGEE. The CDR3 sequence is 17 residues long.

V and J are TRBV19 and TRBJ2-1; 10 bases match TRBD2. V lost 5 bases and J lost 8; bases outside the gene matches: 3. The CDR3 length is 13 residues. In germline, CDR1 is LNHDA, CDR2 SQIVND (reference sequence). As DNA, the CDR3 is TGTGCCAGTAGTCCAAGCGGGGGGGATGAGCAGTTCTTC. It codes for CASSPSGGDEQFF.

The chain uses TRBV5-8 and TRBJ2-7; TRBD1 agrees at 7 bases. Germline CDR1 SGHTS, CDR2 YDEGEE. The trim removed 0 bases at V and 2 bases at J, leaving 5 bases unmatched. The CDR3 runs to 15 residues. The CDR3 coding sequence is TGTGCCAGCAGCTTGGGAGGGACAGATACCTACGAGCAGTACTTC. Amino acids: CASSLGGTDTYEQYF.

The chain recombines TRBV13 with TRBJ2-2, with D maybe TRBD2 (6 bases). Germline CDR1 PRHDT, CDR2 FYEKMQ (reference sequence). The V end lost 5 bases, the J end lost 1 base, and 20 bases lay between the germline ends. The CDR3 covers 18 residues. As DNA, the CDR3 is TGTGCCAGCAGCCTTTACCTCCAGGGCGGGGAGAACACCGGGGAGCTGTTTTTT. The encoded protein is CASSLYLQGGENTGELFF.

The chain couples TRBV6-5 to TRBJ1-5; maybe TRBD1 (5 bases). This CDR3 is built from 14 residues. Germline assignment: CDR1 MNHEY and CDR2 SVGAGI. Deletions cut 10 bases from V and 3 bases from J, with 16 bases between. The CDR3 protein is CATKQEGANQPQHF. CDR3 DNA sequence: TGTGCCACCAAGCAGGAAGGGGCCAATCAGCCCCAGCATTTT.

The chain has TRBV7-2 and TRBJ1-2; TRBD1 agrees at 7 bases. The CDR3 has 16 amino acids. The V gene's germline CDR1 is SGHTA and CDR2 FQGNSA. With V trimmed by 2 bases and J by 2 bases, 8 bases remained unmatched. The CDR3 DNA reads as TGTGCCAGCAGCTTAAACCCGACAGGGAGGAACTATGGCTACACCTTC. The encoded protein is CASSLNPTGRNYGYTF.

The chain recombines TRBV2 with TRBJ1-3; D is unclear. Germline values: CDR1 SNHLY, CDR2 FYNNEI. The V end was cut by 8 bases, the J end by 4 bases, with 21 bases between. The CDR3 length is 16 residues. The CDR3 loop is CASGGPGESRGNTIYF. CDR3 sequence (DNA): TGTGCCAGCGGTGGACCGGGAGAGAGCCGGGGAAACACCATATATTTT. The full variable domain, with the rest looked up from reference TRBV2 and TRBJ1-3, is EPEVTQTPSHQVTQMGQEVILRCVPISNHLYFYWYRQILGQKVEFLVSFYNNEISEKSEIFDDQFSVERPDGSNFTLKIRSTKLEDSAMYFCASGGPGESRGNTIYFGEGSWLTVV.

V and J are TRBV7-9 and TRBJ2-5, with D tentatively TRBD1 (6 bases). This CDR3 has 16 residues. The germline CDR1 and CDR2 sequences are SEHNR and FQNEAQ (reference sequence). The ends were cut back, 2 bases at V and 3 bases at J, with 16 bases in the middle. CDR3 sequence (DNA): TGTGCCAGCAGCTTATGGTTTTGGCAGGGGAAAGAGACCCAGTACTTC. This gives the protein CASSLWFWQGKETQYF. The full variable domain, completed using reference TRBV7-9 and TRBJ2-5, is DTGVSQNPRHKITKRGQNVTFRCDPISEHNRLYWYRQTLGQGPEFLTYFQNEAQLEKSRLLSDRFSAERPKGSFSTLEIQRTEQGDSAMYLCASSLWFWQGKETQYFGPGTRLLVL.

The chain carries TRBV11-2 and TRBJ2-3; maybe TRBD2 (6 bases). The CDR3 is 16 amino acids. V dropped 5 bases and J dropped 0 bases, with 15 bases sitting between them. Germline V gives CDR1 SGHAT, CDR2 FQNNGV. The DNA for the CDR3 is TGTGCCAGCAGCACCCGTCGGCGGGGTAGCACAGATACGCAGTATTTT. Protein sequence: CASSTRRRGSTDTQYF.

This chain links TRBV19 with TRBJ2-1; 7 nucleotides align to TRBD2. Germline lookup yields CDR1 LNHDA and CDR2 SQIVND (reference sequence). The CDR3 runs 17 residues. V gave up 3 bases and J gave up 6 bases; unmatched junction bases: 14. CDR3 DNA sequence: TGTGCCAGTAGTATGAGTAGTGGGATTTCGGGAGGCAATGAGCAGTTCTTC. This encodes CASSMSSGISGGNEQFF.

The chain employs TRBV7-8 and TRBJ1-2, with D tentatively TRBD1 (6 bases). Trimming cost V 5 bases and J 6 bases, with 16 bases left between them. The CDR3 contains 14 residues. CDR1 and CDR2 from the germline V gene are SGHVS and FQNEAQ. The CDR3 DNA is TGTGCCAGCAGCCGAGTGGGGGGGGGCGATGGCTACACCTTC. It encodes CASSRVGGGDGYTF.

The chain has TRBV12-3 or TRBV12-4 and TRBJ1-2; a weak D match, TRBD1 (6 bases). Trimming took 6 bases from V and 7 from J, leaving 12 bases between them. The CDR3 loop spans 12 amino acids. This chain's CDR3 is CASRRQASGYTF. The DNA for the CDR3 is TGTGCCAGCAGACGACAGGCGTCTGGCTACACCTTC.

The rearrangement uses TRBV7-9 and TRBJ1-1; D is possibly TRBD1 (5 bases). The germline V and J ends were trimmed by 5 bases and 0 bases, with 13 bases remaining between them. The CDR3 loop spans 15 amino acids. From germline, CDR1 is SEHNR and CDR2 FQNEAQ (reference sequence). CDR3 coding DNA: TGTGCCAGCAGCCCCCCGCGGGGCATGAACACTGAAGCTTTCTTT. Translating it yields CASSPPRGMNTEAFF.

V usage is TRBV7-2 and J usage is TRBJ2-7; 7 nucleotides line up with TRBD1. The germline V gene has CDR1 SGHTA and CDR2 FQGNSA. The CDR3 extends over 17 amino acids. V lost 0 bases to trimming and J lost 0 bases; unmatched junction nucleotides: 8. The CDR3 here is CASSLALSGTVSYEQYF. CDR3 coding DNA: TGTGCCAGCAGCTTAGCCCTAAGTGGGACAGTCTCCTACGAGCAGTACTTC.

The rearrangement joins TRBV19 to TRBJ1-1; 8 positions agree with TRBD1. Germline V gene lookup returns CDR1 LNHDA and CDR2 SQIVND (reference sequence). The CDR3 spans 15 residues. After removal of 4 bases from V and 3 bases from J, the junction contained 7 bases not matched to a gene. CDR3 DNA: TGTGCCAGTAGTACTCGGGACAGGAGGGACACTGAAGCTTTCTTT. This codes for CASSTRDRRDTEAFF. The whole variable domain, filled in from reference TRBV19 and TRBJ1-1, reads DGGITQSPKYLFRKEGQNVTLSCEQNLNHDAMYWYRQDPGQGLRLIYYSQIVNDFQKGDIAEGYSVSREKKESFPLTVTSAQKNPTAFYLCASSTRDRRDTEAFFGQGTRLTVV.

In this sample, this clone turned up once. The chain links TRBV21-1 to TRBJ1-1. TRBV21-1 is a recognized pseudogene. The CDR3 loop spans 17 amino acids. DNA for the CDR3: TGTGCCAGCCCGAGAGTGATCTTCGACGGGGGGAACACTGAAGCTTTCTTT. As protein: CASPRVIFDGGNTEAFF.